This T cell receptor beta chain derives from a study of T cells in Graves' hyperthyroidism and ophthalmopathy. The sample holds many counts of this clonotype. Exclusion criteria comprised uncontrolled infection, other autoimmune disease, pregnancy or lactation. Amplified TCR beta CDR3 regions came from RNA transcripts. The HTBI primer set drove a first-round RT-PCR of the TCR CDR3. TCRdb ran MiXCR on the multiplex PCR reads and lists one entry per CDR3 protein. The sample records hundreds of thousands of distinct CDR3 sequences, almost 25% being singletons. Sequenced sample: blood. The source is a woman aged 40 to 50 with Graves' ophthalmopathy.

The CDR3 loop is CASSVIKGAEAFF. The CDR3 bases are TGTGCCAGCAGCGTGATTAAGGGCGCTGAAGCTTTCTTT. The chain uses TRBV7-8 and TRBJ1-1; no definite D call. With 5 bases removed from V and 6 bases from J, the gap between germline ends came to 13 bases. CDR1 and CDR2 (germline): SGHVS, FQNEAQ. The CDR3 contains 13 residues.